Listed below are T cell receptor beta chains from one sample, sequenced in a study of blood T cells in healthy people across ages. TCRdb recomputed calls from the 5' RACE reads with MiXCR, one row per CDR3 protein. The table records approximately 800,000 distinct CDR3 sequences, 35% to 40% of them present only once. The sequenced material came from blood. These receptors were taken from a man between 18 and 29 years old in good health. Each CDR3 is given with its conserved first and last residue. D genes are given only for firm matches. Clone size is given for some rows only: seen once, a few or many times, or a class if the clone is expanded.

TRBJ2-3 TRBV5-1 . few CATGGTSTDTQYF TGCGCCACGGGCGGAACTAGCACAGATACGCAGTATTTT
TRBJ1-2 TRBV4-3 . many CASSQPHGGAGYGYTF TGCGCCAGCAGCCAACCTCACGGGGGCGCTGGCTATGGCTACACCTTC
TRBJ2-1 TRBV14 . few CASSQVGGTEQFF TGTGCCAGCAGCCAAGTAGGGGGGACTGAGCAGTTCTTC
TRBJ1-2 TRBV27 . few CASSFGQRAGYTF TGTGCCAGCAGTTTCGGACAGAGGGCTGGCTACACCTTC
TRBJ2-1 TRBV10-3 . many CAISSTKTALNEQFF TGTGCCATCAGTTCAACTAAAACAGCTCTCAATGAGCAGTTCTTC
TRBJ2-5 TRBV20-1 . . CSVPPRGQETQYF TGCAGTGTTCCACCCAGGGGACAAGAGACCCAGTACTTC
TRBJ2-5 TRBV5-6 TRBD2 . CASRKSGGPYNEQYF TGTGCCAGCAGGAAAAGCGGGGGCCCATACAATGAGCAGTACTTC
TRBJ1-5 TRBV12-3/TRBV12-4 . . CASSLSGAGNQPQHF TGTGCCAGCAGTTTAAGTGGGGCTGGCAATCAGCCCCAGCATTTT
TRBJ2-1 TRBV4-2 . . CAGSRRGPSYNEQFF TGTGCCGGCAGCCGCCGGGGCCCTTCCTACAATGAGCAGTTCTTC
TRBJ2-1 TRBV7-9 TRBD2 few CASSLEGLAVFYYNEQFF TGTGCCAGCAGCTTAGAGGGTCTAGCGGTGTTTTACTACAATGAGCAGTTCTTC
TRBJ2-7 TRBV10-3 TRBD1 many CAISSTGVRLEQYF TGTGCCATCAGCTCGACAGGGGTGCGTCTCGAGCAGTACTTC
TRBJ2-3 TRBV4-3 . . CASSQDAAGANTQYF TGCGCCAGCAGCCAAGATGCGGCGGGGGCAAATACGCAGTATTTT
TRBJ1-2 TRBV7-9 . . CASSLLGEDRGYTF TGTGCCAGCAGCTTACTTGGTGAGGACCGTGGCTACACCTTC
TRBJ1-2 TRBV28 . . CASSKSPVWEHYGYTF TGTGCCAGCAGTAAATCCCCTGTGTGGGAGCACTATGGCTACACCTTC
TRBJ2-7 TRBV10-3 TRBD1 many CAIAPDRDPSEQYF TGTGCCATCGCTCCTGACAGGGACCCCTCCGAGCAGTACTTC
TRBJ1-1 TRBV20-1 . few CSARGLRTVNTEAFF TGCAGTGCTAGAGGCCTAAGGACGGTGAACACTGAAGCTTTCTTT
TRBJ2-7 TRBV12-3/TRBV12-4 . . CASSLGGADEQYF TGTGCCAGCAGTTTGGGGGGAGCGGATGAGCAGTACTTC
TRBJ1-2 TRBV21-1 . . CASSNAGVGQGAPPGTVGYTF .
TRBJ2-1 TRBV4-3 . . CASSLRTVNEQFF TGCGCCAGCAGCCTCCGAACCGTCAATGAGCAGTTCTTC
TRBJ2-1 TRBV5-4 TRBD1 many CASTSGGTGVKNEQFF TGTGCCAGCACCTCGGGGGGGACAGGGGTGAAAAATGAGCAGTTCTTC
TRBJ1-6 TRBV20-1 . . CSARDRASPPHF TGCAGTGCTAGAGACAGGGCTTCACCCCCCCACTTT
TRBJ2-5 TRBV6-1 . few CASSEQGGGQETQYF TGTGCCAGCAGTGAACAGGGGGGGGGACAAGAGACCCAGTACTTC